This T cell receptor beta chain derives from a study of cytomegalovirus exposure and HLA in healthy donors (dated by TCRdb to 2016 to 2017). About the investigation overall: According to an earlier analysis of several hundred of the donors, roughly 180 million T cells yielded over 100 million unique TCR beta sequences and about 300 Gb of sequence data. An early release that covered approximately 600 HLA-typed donors contained around 300 gigabases of sequencing data and about 93 million unique TCR sequences. Of the roughly 400 genotyped donors, 65% to 90% were placed in the genetic ancestry cluster associated with self-reported Caucasian donors. The study aimed to test whether cataloging public T cell receptors could reveal signatures of past pathogen exposure. The T cell repertoires of 700 or so subjects were profiled by immunosequencing and related to cytomegalovirus serostatus. Along with the roughly 670-subject first cohort, a separate validation cohort of around 110 different subjects was used. High-throughput TCR immunosequencing, statistical association of individual TCRs with disease status, and machine learning were combined to predict cytomegalovirus infection status. A later analysis re-analyzed previously published TCR beta repertoires from 600 to 850 donors and added high-resolution HLA genotyping to study TCR occurrence patterns. Rather than using new phenotypic data, the later analysis identified candidate immune exposures from TCR beta sequences and from how often those sequences occurred across donors. To decide whether each TCR beta V gene segment behaved as functional or pseudogenic, an earlier analysis of 587 of the donors relied on high-throughput TCR beta sequencing. Donor age, sex, ethnicity and CMV serostatus were compiled together with the repertoire data. Genome-wide SNP genotypes for about 60% of the roughly 670 donors were used in a later genetic analysis, which treated that subset as a discovery cohort. Every discovery cohort repertoire had been produced on one sequencing platform. Class I and class II HLA loci were covered by the typing at four-digit resolution. The number of donors typed differed by locus, with about 629-640 for A, B, C, DRB1 and DQB1, more than 500 for DQA1, about 610 for DPA1, and around 430 for DPB1. Roughly 5 DR-DQ haplotypes were handled as single units for association and clustering, since linkage in the cohort was strong. Among under 450 genotyped donors of the cohort, an average of 235,054 unique TCR beta nucleotide sequences were sequenced per donor, roughly 20% of them non-productive. What the research found in general, with its limitations: Compared with the roughly 700-donor mean, donors in an Asian-associated ancestry cluster had fewer N-insertions in productive TCRs, according to a later genetic analysis. The authors suggested that the approach could potentially be extended to other disease states and immunological phenotypes. Because HLA typing was missing for some donors at each locus, association tests included only the typed subset. This cohort had only TCR beta chains sequenced, and the lack of alpha or paired-chain data limited which features could be detected. A later analysis reported that several top co-occurrence clusters appeared linked to parvovirus B19, influenza, CMV and Epstein-Barr virus. Linkage disequilibrium might explain the correlated functional status among segregating V segments, but an unknown experimental factor could not be excluded. The study listed 150 to 200 TCR beta chains as associated with cytomegalovirus. Roughly uniform sequencing depth across donors was assumed in presence/absence analyses, although this assumption may not hold. Because counts were too low, roughly 18 rarely observed V segments, including chromosome 9 orphons, were left out of the earlier analysis of a few hundred of the donors. A further reported finding was that TCR beta sequences accurately predicted the HLA-A and HLA-B alleles for most subjects in the first cohort. Immune exposure information for the cohort was limited to CMV serostatus. Three of the identified cytomegalovirus-associated TCR beta chains were confirmed in vitro to be specific for cytomegalovirus antigens. A cluster of highly shared sequence variants was judged likely to be a technical artifact of the sequencing pipeline. A later analysis associated 16,951 TCR beta sequences with specific HLA alleles at a false discovery rate of 0.05. In a later analysis, HLA-associated TCR beta chains showed more clonal expansion and lower generation probabilities than non-associated chains that were equally common. Broadly in line with IMGT annotations, most TCR beta V segments showed up in productive rearrangements about 87% or about 30% of the time in an earlier analysis of several hundred of the donors. Most CMV-associated TCR beta chains appeared to be HLA-restricted in a later analysis, and the HLA associations seemed to be driven largely by CMV exposure. Most TCR sequences were observed very rarely across donors, whereas some public TCRs were present in many individuals. The classifier was reported to diagnose cytomegalovirus status with high specificity and sensitivity in both the original cohort and the validation cohort. V-gene and J-gene trimming of TCR beta chains was associated with a missense DCLRE1C variant in a later genetic analysis, and the association was replicated in an independent cohort. In a later analysis, the rate of TCR association differed among HLA loci, with DRB1 alleles having the most associated TCRs and HLA-C alleles having the fewest. Assigning TCR associations to individual alleles was difficult when HLA alleles, especially DR and DQ, strongly co-occurred. Some IMGT-functional V segments, including TRBV6-2 and TRBV6-3, could not be distinguished by the 87-base-pair reads and were therefore excluded.

At the junction V is shortened by 6 bases and J by 2 bases; bases outside the gene matches: 9. The CDR3, cysteine through phenylalanine, is 15 amino acids long. Here the CDR3 DNA is all that survives: 45 bases in frame from base 1. The germline V gene provides CDR1 KGHSH and CDR2 LQKENI. Libraries were constructed by the immunoSEQ multiplex PCR assay. For the multiplex PCR, a mixture combining 60 forward primers for TCR Vbeta segments and 13 reverse primers for TCR Jbeta segments was used. Amplification of the CDR3 region of rearranged TCR beta genes was performed with a multiplex PCR assay on genomic DNA. On the Illumina HiSeq System, the amplified TCR beta libraries were sequenced as 87-base-pair reads. The original pipeline was this. Across the 670 or so repertoires, a later analysis counted 78 million or so unique TCR beta chains, 8.5 million to 12 million of which were shared by at least two donors. Raw reads were error-corrected and collapsed into unique sequences by a nearest-neighbor algorithm in which closely related sequences were merged to remove PCR and sequencing errors. CDR3 sequences were aligned to IMGT reference sequences to assign V, D and J gene segments. For a sequence to be retained, a match of at least six nucleotides was required to both a V gene segment and a J gene segment. Rearrangements were called productive when the CDR3 lacked stop codons and stayed in frame with V and J; all others were non-productive. Following IMGT convention, CDR3 was defined as the stretch from the second conserved V-encoded cysteine up to the conserved J-encoded phenylalanine. The earlier analysis of some 580 of the donors excluded any sequence lacking an unambiguous match to a single V gene segment. In an earlier analysis of a few hundred of the donors, a V segment was called functional when productive rearrangements were above 56.7%, and segregating when the standard deviation between donors exceeded 5%. To diagnose cytomegalovirus status from the catalog of TCR beta chain sequences, a statistical classification framework was built. A later analysis assigned V and J genes by comparing TCR nucleotide sequences with IMGT/GENE-DB human TR gene sequences. A later analysis assigned CDR3 sequences and most-parsimonious VDJ recombination scenarios with the TCRdist pipeline. In a later analysis, every TCR beta chain was defined by the combination of its CDR3 amino acid sequence and its V-gene family, and reads without a unique V-gene family were dropped. To address suspected cross-contamination and a sequencing artifact, a later analysis removed several hundred highly shared, low-generation-probability nucleotide sequences. For each public chain, a later analysis derived a clonal expansion index from normalized ranks of inferred template counts within each repertoire. In a later analysis, generation probabilities were computed using a VDJ recombination model fitted to out-of-frame rearrangements, and the results were checked against IGoR. In a later analysis, TCR-TCR, TCR-HLA and TCR-CMV co-occurrence was scored with hypergeometric tests, and a repertoire-size bias correction was applied to TCR pairs. To estimate false discovery rates, a later analysis permuted the HLA or CMV assignments 20 times. In a later analysis, co-occurring TCRs were grouped using DBSCAN, with TCRdist sequence similarity added in when clustering inside HLA-allele-positive subsets. Co-occurrence clustering excluded repertoires with fewer than 30,000 or more than 120,000 public chains, plus five with anomalous nucleotide sharing. TCRdb's version of the immuneACCESS table is confined to in-frame rearrangements and falls short of the full clone set. An unresolved V gene accounts for under half of the shortfall where checked; the remainder is of unknown origin. Clone size and V and J calls were adopted from that table, with D and trimming inferred from the DNA. The table for this sample lists more than 150,000 clones; around four fifths of them were counted only once. 1.6% of the sample rests with the top ten.

Details on this clone: This receptor's antigen is unknown. No qualities accompany the bases; no much larger clone lies one base away.

The cohort consisted of 666 healthy bone marrow donors. All cohort members were sampled while nominally healthy, although unrecorded immune exposures were likely present. The donor tested CMV seronegative and was one of the 352 seronegative cohort members. Every donor gave a peripheral blood sample, and the peripheral blood mononuclear cells from that sample were used for TCR beta sequencing. Genomic DNA extraction from the blood cell samples was performed with the Qiagen DNeasy Blood Extraction Kit. The source of this sequence is a man between 45 and 60 years old in good health and CMV-seronegative. The rearrangement joined TRBV18 to TRBJ1-1; the central 7 bases match TRBD1. The sequenced sample was PBMCs. The CDR3 has the sequence CASSMRTGENTEAFF. In nucleotide form, the sequence is TGTGCCAGCTCGATGCGGACAGGAGAAAACACTGAAGCTTTCTTT.